Shown below are 19 T cell receptor beta chains from a single sample sequenced in a study of cytomegalovirus exposure and HLA in healthy donors. It was with 60 Vbeta and 13 Jbeta primers that the PCR ran. Assay used: immunoSEQ multiplex PCR; TCRdb lists only in-frame clones, some missing. This table has some 110,000 clones, approximately 78% appearing once. The material sequenced was PBMCs. Receptors originate from a woman aged 40 to 55 in good health and CMV-seronegative.

The CDR3 is CASRSSGSYNEQFF. CDR3 nucleotides: TGTGCCAGCAGAAGTAGCGGGAGTTACAATGAGCAGTTCTTC. V is TRBV6-1 and J is TRBJ2-1; 9 bases match TRBD2. Germline V gene sequence: CDR1 MNHNS, CDR2 SASEGT. V gave up 6 bases and J gave up 4 bases; unmatched junction bases: 4. The CDR3 consists of 14 residues.

The chain links TRBV10-3 to TRBJ1-1; the match to TRBD1 covers 7 bases. J lost 0 bases, V lost 8 bases, and 3 bases had no gene match. CDR1 ENHRY and CDR2 SYGVKD come from the germline V gene. The CDR3 covers 13 residues. The CDR3 DNA is TGTGCCATCCGACAGGGCCTGAACACTGAAGCTTTCTTT. Translating gives CAIRQGLNTEAFF.

This sequence joins TRBV10-3 and TRBJ1-2, with a possible D match to TRBD1 (5 bases). Trimming left V 8 bases short and J 5 bases short, with 21 bases between. There are 15 residues in the CDR3. CDR1 is ENHRY, CDR2 SYGVKD, per germline. CDR3 loop: CAIGPLTVPMYGYTF. CDR3 coding DNA: TGTGCCATCGGTCCGTTGACAGTCCCAATGTATGGCTACACCTTC.

This clone was counted a single time. V usage is TRBV5-6 and J usage is TRBJ2-1; TRBD2 matches 11 bases. J was trimmed by 8 bases and V by 3 bases; bases with no gene match: 4. The CDR3 has 14 residues. Germline CDR1 and CDR2: SGHDT and YYEEEE. The CDR3 nucleotides read TGTGCCAGCAGCTCTTTAGCGGGAGGGTATGAGCAGTTCTTC. As protein: CASSSLAGGYEQFF.

The rearrangement links TRBV19 to TRBJ1-1; tentative D call: TRBD1 (5 bases). Germline loops: CDR1 LNHDA, CDR2 SQIVND (reference sequence). The CDR3 has 14 residues. Trimming left V 3 bases short and J 6 bases short, with 14 bases between. CDR3 coding DNA: TGTGCCAGTAGTATCGCCCGGGGGGGGGCTGAAGCTTTCTTT. Translated, it gives CASSIARGGAEAFF.

This clone was detected only once. V is TRBV20-1 and J is TRBJ1-1; D is undetermined. Germline loops: CDR1 DFQATT, CDR2 SNEGSKA (reference sequence). The CDR3 consists of 11 residues. The V end lost 4 bases, the J end lost 7 bases, and 10 bases lay between the germline ends. The CDR3 region has the DNA TGCAGTGCTACAGTCCCTGATGAAGCTTTCTTT. It codes for CSATVPDEAFF.

This sequence joins TRBV30 and TRBJ1-1; D may be TRBD1 (5 bases). The CDR3 runs 12 residues. Germline V gene lookup returns CDR1 GTSNPN and CDR2 SVGIG (reference sequence). Trimming removed 0 bases from V and 10 bases from J, with 12 bases in between. Here the CDR3 reads CAWSVVEGRAFF. CDR3 in DNA: TGTGCCTGGAGTGTAGTGGAGGGGCGAGCTTTCTTT.

Only a few counts were recorded for this clone. CDR3 region: CASRQSLAGGAYEQYF. CDR3 DNA: TGTGCCAGTAGACAATCCTTAGCGGGAGGGGCCTACGAGCAGTACTTC. The V call is TRBV19, the J call TRBJ2-7, with 11 bases fitting TRBD2. The junction had 9 bases not matched to a gene; V was cut back by 6 bases and J by 2 bases. This CDR3 region has 16 residues. Germline CDR1 is LNHDA and CDR2 is SQIVND (reference sequence).

V usage is TRBV7-2 and J usage is TRBJ2-1, with TRBD2 as a possible D gene (5 bases). V gave up 1 base and J gave up 3 bases, with 7 bases separating them. CDR1 is SGHTA, CDR2 FQGNSA, per germline. The CDR3 is made up of 14 amino acids. The CDR3: CASSLDGNYNEQFF. The CDR3 DNA follows: TGTGCCAGCAGCTTAGACGGGAACTACAATGAGCAGTTCTTC. The variable domain in full, with the rest retrieved from reference TRBV7-2 and TRBJ2-1, is GAGVSQSPSNKVTEKGKDVELRCDPISGHTALYWYRQSLGQGLEFLIYFQGNSAPDKSGLPSDRFSAERTGGSVSTLTIQRTQQEDSAVYLCASSLDGNYNEQFFGPGTRLTVL.

The chain uses TRBV7-8 and TRBJ2-7, with D possibly being TRBD1 (6 bases). V dropped 6 bases and J dropped 2 bases, with 17 bases sitting between them. This CDR3 is built from 15 residues. Germline V gene lookup returns CDR1 SGHVS and CDR2 FQNEAQ. The CDR3 DNA sequence: TGTGCCAGCAGACCTTACCGGGACATACCCTACGAGCAGTACTTC. This gives the protein CASRPYRDIPYEQYF.

The CDR3 sequence is CASSFGLAGGANVLTF. CDR3 sequence (DNA): TGTGCCAGCAGTTTCGGCCTAGCTGGTGGGGCCAACGTCCTGACTTTC. The V and J genes are TRBV28 and TRBJ2-6; a possible D gene is TRBD2 (5 bases). Germline loops: CDR1 MDHEN, CDR2 SYDVKM. The CDR3 loop spans 16 amino acids. V dropped 3 bases and J dropped 3 bases, with 12 bases sitting between them. Combining the CDR3 with reference TRBV28 and TRBJ2-6 gives the whole variable domain DVKVTQSSRYLVKRTGEKVFLECVQDMDHENMFWYRQDPGLGLRLIYFSYDVKMKEKGDIPEGYSVSREKKERFSLILESASTNQTSMYLCASSFGLAGGANVLTFGAGSRLTVL.

The rearrangement joins TRBV20-1 to TRBJ2-7; D not certain. CDR1 and CDR2 (germline): DFQATT, SNEGSKA (reference sequence). The CDR3 contains 11 residues. V dropped 6 bases and J dropped 7 bases, with 13 bases sitting between them. The CDR3 bases are TGCAGTGCCGTTTGGGCTAATGAGCAGTACTTC. It yields the protein CSAVWANEQYF.

The chain couples TRBV28 to TRBJ2-3; D is possibly TRBD1 (5 bases). CDR1 is MDHEN, CDR2 SYDVKM, per germline. The CDR3 spans 19 residues. Trimming cost V 3 bases and J 3 bases, with 25 bases left between them. The CDR3 spells CASSLNAHVGRVATDTQYF. The DNA for the CDR3 is TGTGCCAGCAGTTTGAATGCTCATGTCGGCAGGGTGGCGACAGATACGCAGTATTTT.

J is TRBJ2-1 and V is TRBV27, with D possibly being TRBD2 (6 bases). V was shortened by 2 bases and J by 4 bases, with 18 bases between the two germline ends. This CDR3 has 17 residues. Per germline, CDR1 MNHEY and CDR2 SMNVEV (reference sequence). The CDR3 sequence is CASSLEGRRLEYNEQFF. In DNA, the CDR3 is TGTGCCAGCAGTTTAGAGGGGAGGCGGCTCGAATACAATGAGCAGTTCTTC.

The rearrangement links TRBV6-5 to TRBJ2-7, with 11 bases identical to TRBD1. This CDR3 spans 15 amino acids. Germline assignment: CDR1 MNHEY and CDR2 SVGAGI. V shed 3 bases, J shed 4 bases, and the junction held 5 bases outside the gene matches. The CDR3 DNA is TGTGCCAGCAGTTATCGTGGGACAGGGGGGTACGAGCAGTACTTC. Amino acid sequence: CASSYRGTGGYEQYF.

The chain has TRBV9 and TRBJ2-7; D unresolved. This CDR3 comprises 13 residues. V dropped 0 bases and J dropped 6 bases, with 10 bases sitting between them. The germline CDR1 and CDR2 sequences are SGDLS and YYNGEE. The CDR3 loop is CASSVETKSEQYF. DNA of the CDR3: TGTGCCAGCAGCGTAGAGACAAAGTCCGAGCAGTACTTC.

V gene TRBV19 combines with J gene TRBJ1-5, with D maybe TRBD1 (5 bases). The V end lost 6 bases, the J end lost 4 bases, and 16 bases lay between the germline ends. CDR1 and CDR2 from the germline V gene are LNHDA and SQIVND (reference sequence). The CDR3 totals 15 residues. DNA for the CDR3: TGTGCCAGTAGAGGTCGGCGTGGGGCAAATCAGCCCCAGCATTTT. This codes for CASRGRRGANQPQHF.

The chain is built from TRBV6-1 and TRBJ1-5; a weak D match, TRBD1 (5 bases). The CDR3 is made up of 17 amino acids. The V end was cut by 1 base, the J end by 5 bases, with 18 bases between. CDR1 and CDR2 from the germline V gene are MNHNS and SASEGT. DNA for the CDR3: TGTGCCAGCAGTGAAGGGGGCGCGGATTGGGTCCATCAGCCCCAGCATTTT. This gives the protein CASSEGGADWVHQPQHF.

V gene TRBV7-9 combines with J gene TRBJ1-1, with 7 positions matching TRBD1. The germline gives CDR1 SEHNR, CDR2 FQNEAQ (reference sequence). There are 16 residues in the CDR3. Losses at the gene ends were 4 bases for V and 6 bases for J; bases not matched to a gene: 14. CDR3 DNA: TGTGCCAGCAGCTCCCCTACAGGGGTCGTCAATGCTGAAGCTTTCTTT. Translation gives CASSSPTGVVNAEAFF. The full variable domain, rest sourced from reference TRBV7-9 and TRBJ1-1, is DTGVSQNPRHKITKRGQNVTFRCDPISEHNRLYWYRQTLGQGPEFLTYFQNEAQLEKSRLLSDRFSAERPKGSFSTLEIQRTEQGDSAMYLCASSSPTGVVNAEAFFGQGTRLTVV.